Shown below are 23 T cell receptor beta chains from a single sample sequenced in a study of blood T cell repertoires in COVID-19. TCRdb keeps only in-frame clones here, not all; method: immunoSEQ multiplex PCR. The table shows about 260,000 clones, with around 90% occurring only once. The sample taken for sequencing was peripheral blood. These receptors were taken from a human donor in a cohort sampled during active COVID-19.

This rearrangement joins TRBV27 to TRBJ2-5; possible D gene TRBD1, 6 bases. From germline, CDR1 is MNHEY and CDR2 SMNVEV (reference sequence). V was trimmed by 6 bases and J by 1 base, leaving 15 bases between them. This CDR3 is built from 15 residues. The CDR3 reads CASSPTGFLQETQYF. Here the CDR3 DNA reads TGTGCCAGCAGCCCAACAGGGTTCCTCCAAGAGACCCAGTACTTC.

The V gene is TRBV7-2, the J gene TRBJ2-1, with 9 bases identical to TRBD2. V shed 0 bases, J shed 4 bases, and the junction held 7 bases outside the gene matches. This CDR3 comprises 17 residues. Germline CDR1 SGHTA, CDR2 FQGNSA. For the CDR3, the DNA is TGTGCCAGCAGCTTAGCGGGTGGGACTAGCCTTTACAATGAGCAGTTCTTC. Translating it yields CASSLAGGTSLYNEQFF.

The chain links TRBV5-1 to TRBJ1-3; TRBD1 matches at 10 bases. Trimming took 4 bases from V and 2 from J; bases not matched to a gene: 6. There are 16 residues in the CDR3. The germline CDR1 and CDR2 sequences are SGHRS and YFSETQ. CDR3 coding DNA: TGCGCCAGCAGCCCTTTAGGGACAGGGGCTGGAAACACCATATATTTT. Its protein product is CASSPLGTGAGNTIYF.

The chain joins TRBV6-5 to TRBJ1-4; 8 bases are shared with TRBD1. Germline V gene data show CDR1 as MNHEY and CDR2 as SVGAGI. The CDR3 contains 15 residues. With 6 bases clipped from V and 8 bases from J, the junction kept 11 bases outside the gene matches. CDR3 in DNA: TGTGCCAGCAGAGACTGGACAGGGAAAGAAGAAAAACTGTTTTTT. It yields the protein CASRDWTGKEEKLFF.

V and J are TRBV7-2 and TRBJ2-1; D gene ambiguous. Trimming stripped 5 bases from V and 0 bases from J, with 11 bases between. This CDR3 contains 15 residues. Germline CDR1 and CDR2: SGHTA and FQGNSA. In DNA form, the CDR3 reads TGTGCCAGCAGCGCAGAGTGGAGCTCCTACAATGAGCAGTTCTTC. This gives the protein CASSAEWSSYNEQFF.

This chain uses TRBV2 with TRBJ2-7; 7 bases fit TRBD2. This CDR3 contains 14 residues. From germline, CDR1 is SNHLY and CDR2 FYNNEI. The V segment lost 6 bases and the J segment 2 bases; nucleotides outside the gene matches: 7. CDR3 in DNA: TGTGCCAGCAGGGTAGGACTAGTCACCTACGAGCAGTACTTC. Encoded protein: CASRVGLVTYEQYF.

This chain joins TRBV11-1 and TRBJ2-7, with a possible D match to TRBD1 (8 bases). Deletions cut 5 bases from V and 2 bases from J, with 19 bases between. The CDR3 contains 16 residues. Germline V gene sequence: CDR1 SGHAT, CDR2 FQDESV (reference sequence). CDR3 nucleotide sequence: TGTGCCAGCAGCCATAGGGGGGGGACAGGAGCCTACGAGCAGTACTTC. Residues: CASSHRGGTGAYEQYF.

This chain uses TRBV9 with TRBJ2-6, with D possibly TRBD1 on 6 matching bases. The V gene's germline CDR1 is SGDLS and CDR2 YYNGEE. The V end lost 1 base, the J end lost 2 bases, and 10 bases lay between the germline ends. The CDR3 loop spans 16 amino acids. The CDR3: CASSVSGGAGANVLTF. The CDR3 region has the DNA TGTGCCAGCAGCGTATCTGGGGGCGCTGGGGCCAACGTCCTGACTTTC.

This clone was seen just once. The V gene is TRBV6-5, the J gene TRBJ1-2, with TRBD1 matching 9 bases. V dropped 7 bases and J dropped 5; count of bases not matched to a gene: 8. The CDR3 is made up of 14 amino acids. Germline loops: CDR1 MNHEY, CDR2 SVGAGI. CDR3 DNA: TGTGCCAGCACCTCCGACAGGGGGGGTTATGGCTACACCTTC. It yields the protein CASTSDRGGYGYTF.

The chain is built from TRBV7-8 and TRBJ1-2; 7 bases map to TRBD1. V trimming: 2 bases; J trimming: 4 bases; junction bases outside the gene matches: 7. The germline V gene has CDR1 SGHVS and CDR2 FQNEAQ. This CDR3 contains 15 residues. CDR3 DNA sequence: TGTGCCAGCAGCTTAAGACAGGGACCTGGCTATGGCTACACCTTC. Residues: CASSLRQGPGYGYTF.

This rearrangement joins TRBV14 to TRBJ1-2; D gene unclear. V lost 4 bases, J lost 5 bases, and 20 bases lay in between. The CDR3 totals 16 residues. The germline V gene encodes CDR1 SGHDN and CDR2 FVKESK. CDR3 sequence reads: CASSRPGKPDPYGYTF. The DNA of the CDR3 is TGTGCCAGCAGCCGACCCGGGAAACCGGATCCTTATGGCTACACCTTC.

The chain employs TRBV5-6 and TRBJ1-2; D is ambiguous. This CDR3 comprises 15 residues. The germline V gene encodes CDR1 SGHDT and CDR2 YYEEEE. The germline V and J ends were trimmed by 1 base and 5 bases, with 15 bases remaining between them. The CDR3 sequence: CASSLNPGTGYGYTF. In DNA, the CDR3 is TGTGCCAGCAGCTTGAATCCGGGTACGGGTTATGGCTACACCTTC.

The V gene is TRBV18, the J gene TRBJ1-4, with 9 bases fitting TRBD1. There are 16 residues in the CDR3. The V segment lost 3 bases and the J segment 4 bases; nucleotides outside the gene matches: 6. The germline CDR1 and CDR2 sequences are KGHSH and LQKENI. Here the CDR3 DNA reads TGTGCCAGCTCACCGGACAGGGGCACTTTTAATGAAAAACTGTTTTTT. Translating it yields CASSPDRGTFNEKLFF.

The chain has TRBV2 and TRBJ2-1, with 9 bases fitting TRBD2. The CDR3 is made up of 16 amino acids. J lost 10 bases, V lost 2 bases, and 12 bases had no gene match. The germline V gene encodes CDR1 SNHLY and CDR2 FYNNEI. The CDR3, as DNA: TGTGCCAGCAGTGAAATTAGCGGGAGCGGCAGGGGCGAGCAGTTCTTC. It is translated as CASSEISGSGRGEQFF.

The J gene is TRBJ1-1, the V gene TRBV5-4; TRBD1 matches at 9 bases. CDR1 and CDR2 (germline): SGHNT, YYREEE (reference sequence). CDR3 length equals 14 residues. V shed 3 bases and J 3 bases; nucleotides not matched to a gene: 3. The CDR3 protein is CASSYRTGDTEAFF. CDR3 DNA: TGTGCCAGCAGCTACCGGACAGGGGACACTGAAGCTTTCTTT.

The sample holds a few counts of this clone. This chain connects TRBV14 to TRBJ1-3, with D maybe TRBD1 (6 bases). The V and J ends lost 8 bases and 2 bases respectively, with 13 bases between them. The CDR3 is made up of 14 amino acids. CDR1 is SGHDN and CDR2 is FVKESK in the germline V gene. The CDR3 is CASGGQGTGNTIYF. CDR3 nucleotides: TGTGCCAGCGGCGGCCAGGGGACTGGAAACACCATATATTTT.

This clone showed up just once. For the CDR3, the DNA is TGTGCCACTACAGGGGACATGAACACTGAAGCTTTCTTT. Translation gives CATTGDMNTEAFF. The gene calls are TRBV18 and TRBJ1-1, with 7 bases fitting TRBD1. V dropped 10 bases and J dropped 0; count of bases not matched to a gene: 5. Looked up from germline, CDR1 is KGHSH and CDR2 is LQKENI. The length of the CDR3 is 13 residues.

The chain joins TRBV27 to TRBJ2-7; 9 bases align to TRBD2. The V gene's germline CDR1 is MNHEY and CDR2 SMNVEV (reference sequence). The length of the CDR3 is 16 residues. With V trimmed by 0 bases and J by 2 bases, 5 bases remained unmatched. The CDR3 loop is CASSLSTSGAPYEQYF. For the CDR3, the DNA is TGTGCCAGCAGTTTATCGACTAGCGGCGCCCCCTACGAGCAGTACTTC.

The V gene is TRBV5-4, the J gene TRBJ1-4; D gene uncertain. V lost 0 bases and J lost 8, with 14 bases in between. Germline CDR1 reads SGHNT; CDR2 reads YYREEE (reference sequence). CDR3 size: 15 residues. The CDR3, as DNA: TGTGCCAGCAGCTTGGCGGGCGGGGAGGGAGAAAAACTGTTTTTT. Encoded protein: CASSLAGGEGEKLFF. The full variable domain, its missing parts supplied by reference TRBV5-4 and TRBJ1-4, is ETGVTQSPTHLIKTRGQQVTLRCSSQSGHNTVSWYQQALGQGPQFIFQYYREEENGRGNFPPRFSGLQFPNYSSELNVNALELDDSALYLCASSLAGGEGEKLFFGSGTQLSVL.

The rearrangement uses TRBV7-2 and TRBJ1-1; D is unresolved. The V end lost 1 base, the J end lost 0 bases, and 9 bases lay between the germline ends. Germline V gene lookup returns CDR1 SGHTA and CDR2 FQGNSA. The CDR3 totals 15 residues. The CDR3 here is CASSLGGIMNTEAFF. The CDR3 DNA reads as TGTGCCAGCAGCTTAGGAGGTATAATGAACACTGAAGCTTTCTTT.

Of note for this clone: At the DNA level, this CDR3 is encoded by other sequences in the same sample as well. The rearrangement links TRBV27 to TRBJ1-5; 8 bases align to TRBD1. CDR1 and CDR2 (germline): MNHEY, SMNVEV (reference sequence). V trimming: 0 bases; J trimming: 3 bases; junction bases outside the gene matches: 4. This CDR3 is 16 amino acids long. Written as DNA, the CDR3 is TGTGCCAGCAGTTTATCGACAGGGGCCTTCAATCAGCCCCAGCATTTT. Its protein is CASSLSTGAFNQPQHF.

This clone came up once. The J gene is TRBJ2-7, the V gene TRBV4-3; 10 nucleotides match TRBD1. This CDR3 comprises 16 residues. V gave up 1 base and J gave up 3 bases; unmatched junction bases: 6. From germline, CDR1 is LGHNA and CDR2 YSLEER. The chain's CDR3 is CASSQGGQGVGYEQYF. As DNA, the CDR3 is TGCGCCAGCAGCCAAGGAGGACAGGGGGTGGGCTACGAGCAGTACTTC.

The chain couples TRBV14 to TRBJ2-7; D perhaps matches TRBD1 (5 bases). Germline CDR1 and CDR2: SGHDN and FVKESK. V was shortened by 5 bases and J by 6 bases, with 8 bases between the two germline ends. This CDR3 spans 11 amino acids. This CDR3 reads CASSDSSEQYF. DNA for the CDR3: TGTGCCAGCAGCGACAGTTCCGAGCAGTACTTC.